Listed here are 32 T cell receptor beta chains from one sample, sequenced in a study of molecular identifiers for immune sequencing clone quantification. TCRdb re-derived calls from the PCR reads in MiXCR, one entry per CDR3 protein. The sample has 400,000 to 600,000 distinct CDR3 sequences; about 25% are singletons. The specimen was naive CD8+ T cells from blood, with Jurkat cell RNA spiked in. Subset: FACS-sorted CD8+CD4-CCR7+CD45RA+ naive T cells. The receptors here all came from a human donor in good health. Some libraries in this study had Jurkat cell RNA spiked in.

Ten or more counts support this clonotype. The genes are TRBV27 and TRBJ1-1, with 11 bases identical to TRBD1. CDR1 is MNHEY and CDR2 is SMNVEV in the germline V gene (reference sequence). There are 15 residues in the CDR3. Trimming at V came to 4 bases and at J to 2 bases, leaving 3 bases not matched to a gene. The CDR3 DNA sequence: TGTGCCAGCAGTTCCGGGACAGGGGGAAACACTGAAGCTTTCTTT. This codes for CASSSGTGGNTEAFF.

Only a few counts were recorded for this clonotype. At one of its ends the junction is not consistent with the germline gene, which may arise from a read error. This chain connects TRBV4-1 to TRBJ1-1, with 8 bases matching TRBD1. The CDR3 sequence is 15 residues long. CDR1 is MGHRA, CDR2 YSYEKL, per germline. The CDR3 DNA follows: TGCGCCAGCAACCAAAGACAGGGGAAGAACACTGAAGCTTTCTTT. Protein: CASNQRQGKNTEAFF.

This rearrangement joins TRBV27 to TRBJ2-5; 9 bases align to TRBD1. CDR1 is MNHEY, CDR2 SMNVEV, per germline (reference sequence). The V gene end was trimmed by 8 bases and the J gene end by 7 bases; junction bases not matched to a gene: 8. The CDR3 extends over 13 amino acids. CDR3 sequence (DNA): TGTGCCAGCCCCTGGGACAGGGATGGGACCCAGTACTTC. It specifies CASPWDRDGTQYF.

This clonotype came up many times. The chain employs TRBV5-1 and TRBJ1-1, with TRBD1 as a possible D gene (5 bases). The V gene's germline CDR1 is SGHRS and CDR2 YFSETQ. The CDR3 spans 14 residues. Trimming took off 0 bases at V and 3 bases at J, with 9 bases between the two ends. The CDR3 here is CASSLGGDDTEAFF. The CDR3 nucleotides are TGCGCCAGCAGCTTGGGAGGGGACGACACTGAAGCTTTCTTT.

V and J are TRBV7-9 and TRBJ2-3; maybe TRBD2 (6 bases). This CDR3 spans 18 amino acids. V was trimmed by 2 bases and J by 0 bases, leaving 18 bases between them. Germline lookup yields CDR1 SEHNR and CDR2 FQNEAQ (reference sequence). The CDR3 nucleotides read TGTGCCAGCAGCTTAACCAGGGTCGGGGGTACTAGCACAGATACGCAGTATTTT. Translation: CASSLTRVGGTSTDTQYF.

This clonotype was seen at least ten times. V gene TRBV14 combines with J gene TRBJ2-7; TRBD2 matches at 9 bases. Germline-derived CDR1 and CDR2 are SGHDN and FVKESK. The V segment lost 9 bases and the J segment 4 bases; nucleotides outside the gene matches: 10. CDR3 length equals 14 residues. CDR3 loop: CARISVAGEYEQYF. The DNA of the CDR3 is TGTGCCAGGATTTCAGTAGCGGGGGAATACGAGCAGTACTTC.

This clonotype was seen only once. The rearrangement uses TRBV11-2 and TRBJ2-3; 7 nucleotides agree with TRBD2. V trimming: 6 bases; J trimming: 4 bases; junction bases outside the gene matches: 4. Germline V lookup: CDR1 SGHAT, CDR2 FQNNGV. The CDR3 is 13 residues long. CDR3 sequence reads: CASRTSMADTQYF. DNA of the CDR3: TGTGCCAGCAGGACTAGCATGGCAGATACGCAGTATTTT.

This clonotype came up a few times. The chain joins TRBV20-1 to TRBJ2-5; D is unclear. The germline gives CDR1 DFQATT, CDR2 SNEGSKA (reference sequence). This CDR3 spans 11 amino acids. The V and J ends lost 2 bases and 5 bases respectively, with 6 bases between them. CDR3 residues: CSARPKETQYF. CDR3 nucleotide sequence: TGCAGTGCTAGACCAAAGGAGACCCAGTACTTC.

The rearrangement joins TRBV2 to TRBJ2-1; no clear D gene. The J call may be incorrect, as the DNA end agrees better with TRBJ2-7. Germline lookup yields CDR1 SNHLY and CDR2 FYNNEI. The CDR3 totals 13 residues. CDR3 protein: CASRNRNYNEQYF. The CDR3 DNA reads TGTGCCAGCAGGAACAGAAATTACAATGAGCAGTACTTC.

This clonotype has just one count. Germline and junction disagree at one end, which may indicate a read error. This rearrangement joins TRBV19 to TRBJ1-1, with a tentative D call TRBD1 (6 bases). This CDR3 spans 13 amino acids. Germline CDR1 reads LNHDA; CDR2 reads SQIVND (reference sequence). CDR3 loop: CARSKPGETEAFF. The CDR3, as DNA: TGTGCCAGAAGTAAACCAGGGGAAACTGAAGCTTTCTTT.

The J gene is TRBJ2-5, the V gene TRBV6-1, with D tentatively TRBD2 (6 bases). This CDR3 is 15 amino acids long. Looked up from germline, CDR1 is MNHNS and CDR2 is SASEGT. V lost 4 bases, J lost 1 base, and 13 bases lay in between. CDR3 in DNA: TGTGCCAGCAGTGCTACCGCGGGGCCCCAAGAGACCCAGTACTTC. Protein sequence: CASSATAGPQETQYF.

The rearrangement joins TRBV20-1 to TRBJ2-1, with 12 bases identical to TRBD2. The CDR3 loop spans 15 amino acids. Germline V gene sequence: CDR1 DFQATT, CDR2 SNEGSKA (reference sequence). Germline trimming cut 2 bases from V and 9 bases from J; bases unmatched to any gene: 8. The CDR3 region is CSARILAGGSVEQFF. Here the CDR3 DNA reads TGCAGTGCTAGAATACTAGCGGGAGGTAGTGTTGAGCAGTTCTTC.

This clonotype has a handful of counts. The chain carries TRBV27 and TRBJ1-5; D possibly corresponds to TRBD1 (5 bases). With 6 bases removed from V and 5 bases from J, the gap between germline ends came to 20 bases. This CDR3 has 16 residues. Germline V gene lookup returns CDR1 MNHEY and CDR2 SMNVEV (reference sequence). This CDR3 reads CASSLMGVGGYQPQHF. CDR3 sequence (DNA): TGTGCCAGCAGCCTTATGGGGGTTGGCGGATATCAGCCCCAGCATTTT.

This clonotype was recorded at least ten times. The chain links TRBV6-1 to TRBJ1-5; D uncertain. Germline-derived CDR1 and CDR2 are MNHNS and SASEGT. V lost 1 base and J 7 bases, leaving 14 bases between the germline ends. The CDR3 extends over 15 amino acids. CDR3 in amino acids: CASSEEGGLEQPQHF. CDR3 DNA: TGTGCCAGCAGTGAAGAGGGAGGGTTGGAACAGCCCCAGCATTTT.

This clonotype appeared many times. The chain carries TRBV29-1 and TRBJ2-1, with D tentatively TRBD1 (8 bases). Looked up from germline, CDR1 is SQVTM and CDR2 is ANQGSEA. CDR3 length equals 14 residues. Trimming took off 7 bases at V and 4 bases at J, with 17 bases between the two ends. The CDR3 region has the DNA TGCAGCGCCAAGACAGGGGAGGGGTACAATGAGCAGTTCTTC. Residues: CSAKTGEGYNEQFF.

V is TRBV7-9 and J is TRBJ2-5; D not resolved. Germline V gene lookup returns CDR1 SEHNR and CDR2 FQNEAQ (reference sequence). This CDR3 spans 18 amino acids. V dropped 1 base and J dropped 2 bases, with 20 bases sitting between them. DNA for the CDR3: TGTGCCAGCAGCTTAGGATGGCGCAAATCCGGACCACAAGAGACCCAGTACTTC. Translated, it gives CASSLGWRKSGPQETQYF.

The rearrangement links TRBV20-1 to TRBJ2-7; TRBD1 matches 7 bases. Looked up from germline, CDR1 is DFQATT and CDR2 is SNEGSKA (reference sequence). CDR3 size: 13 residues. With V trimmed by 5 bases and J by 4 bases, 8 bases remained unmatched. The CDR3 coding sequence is TGCAGTGCTCCGGGACAGAGCCATTACGAGCAGTACTTC. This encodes CSAPGQSHYEQYF.

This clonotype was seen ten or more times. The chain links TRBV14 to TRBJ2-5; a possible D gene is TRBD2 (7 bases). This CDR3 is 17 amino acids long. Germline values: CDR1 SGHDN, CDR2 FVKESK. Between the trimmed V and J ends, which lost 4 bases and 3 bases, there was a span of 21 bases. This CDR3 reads CASSPNPFSGGEETQYF. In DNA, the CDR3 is TGTGCCAGCAGCCCGAATCCTTTTTCGGGGGGCGAAGAGACCCAGTACTTC.

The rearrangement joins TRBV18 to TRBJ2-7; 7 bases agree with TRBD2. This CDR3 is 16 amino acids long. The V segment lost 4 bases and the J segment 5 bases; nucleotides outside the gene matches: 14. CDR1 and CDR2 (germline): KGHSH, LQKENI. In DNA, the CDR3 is TGTGCCAGCTCACGTGTCGCGCGGGAGTTTTACCACGAGCAGTACTTC. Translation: CASSRVAREFYHEQYF.

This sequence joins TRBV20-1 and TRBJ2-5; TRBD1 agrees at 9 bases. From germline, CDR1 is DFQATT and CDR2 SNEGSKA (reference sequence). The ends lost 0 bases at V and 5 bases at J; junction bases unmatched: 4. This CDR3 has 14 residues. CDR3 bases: TGCAGTGCTAGAGATACAGGGGGCGCGGAGACCCAGTACTTC. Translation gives CSARDTGGAETQYF.

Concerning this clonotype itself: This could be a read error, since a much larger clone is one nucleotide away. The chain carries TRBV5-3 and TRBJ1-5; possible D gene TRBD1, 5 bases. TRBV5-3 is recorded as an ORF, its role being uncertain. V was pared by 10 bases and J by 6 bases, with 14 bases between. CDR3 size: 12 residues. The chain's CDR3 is CACSMGLQPQHF. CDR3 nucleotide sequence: TGTGCCTGCAGCATGGGGCTTCAGCCCCAGCATTTT.

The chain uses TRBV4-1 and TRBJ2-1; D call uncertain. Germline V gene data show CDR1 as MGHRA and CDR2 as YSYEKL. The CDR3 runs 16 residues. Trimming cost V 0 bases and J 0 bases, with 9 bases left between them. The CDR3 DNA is TGCGCCAGCAGCCAAGACAAGGGTTCCTCCTACAATGAGCAGTTCTTC. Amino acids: CASSQDKGSSYNEQFF.

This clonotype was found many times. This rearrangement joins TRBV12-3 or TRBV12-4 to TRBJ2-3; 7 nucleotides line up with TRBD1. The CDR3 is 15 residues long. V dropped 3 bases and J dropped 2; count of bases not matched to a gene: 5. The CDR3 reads CASSLLGQYTDTQYF. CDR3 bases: TGTGCCAGCAGTTTGTTGGGACAGTACACAGATACGCAGTATTTT.

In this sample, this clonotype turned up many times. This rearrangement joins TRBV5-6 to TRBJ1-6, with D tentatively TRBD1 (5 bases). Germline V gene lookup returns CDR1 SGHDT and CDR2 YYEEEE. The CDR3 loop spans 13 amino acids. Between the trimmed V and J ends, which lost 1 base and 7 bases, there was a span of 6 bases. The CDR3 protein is CASSLTGNSPLHF. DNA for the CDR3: TGTGCCAGCAGCTTGACAGGCAATTCACCCCTCCACTTT.

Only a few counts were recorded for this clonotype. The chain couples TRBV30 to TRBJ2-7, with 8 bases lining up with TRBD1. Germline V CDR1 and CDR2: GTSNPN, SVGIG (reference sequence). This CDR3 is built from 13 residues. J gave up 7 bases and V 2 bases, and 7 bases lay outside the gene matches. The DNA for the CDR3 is TGTGCCTGGAGTCAGCGACAGGGGAGGGAGCAGTACTTC. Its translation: CAWSQRQGREQYF.

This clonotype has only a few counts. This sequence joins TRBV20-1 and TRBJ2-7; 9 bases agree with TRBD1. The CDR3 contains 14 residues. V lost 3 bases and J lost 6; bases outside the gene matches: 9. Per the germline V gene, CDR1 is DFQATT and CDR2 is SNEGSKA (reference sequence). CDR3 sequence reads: CSARGTGLEGEQYF. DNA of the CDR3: TGCAGTGCTAGGGGGACAGGGCTCGAAGGCGAGCAGTACTTC.

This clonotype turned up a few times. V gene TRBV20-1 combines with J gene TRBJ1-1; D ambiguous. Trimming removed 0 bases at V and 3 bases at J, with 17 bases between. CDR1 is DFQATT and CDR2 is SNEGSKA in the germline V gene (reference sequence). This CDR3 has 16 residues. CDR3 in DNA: TGCAGTGCTAGAGACCCGCTTTTGACAAGCTACACTGAAGCTTTCTTT. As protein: CSARDPLLTSYTEAFF.

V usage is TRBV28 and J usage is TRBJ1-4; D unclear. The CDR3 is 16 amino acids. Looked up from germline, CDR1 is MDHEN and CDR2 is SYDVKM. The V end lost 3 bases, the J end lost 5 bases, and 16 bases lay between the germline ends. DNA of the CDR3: TGTGCCAGCAGTTTCTTGCCAGGAACTCACAATGAAAAACTGTTTTTT. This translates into CASSFLPGTHNEKLFF.

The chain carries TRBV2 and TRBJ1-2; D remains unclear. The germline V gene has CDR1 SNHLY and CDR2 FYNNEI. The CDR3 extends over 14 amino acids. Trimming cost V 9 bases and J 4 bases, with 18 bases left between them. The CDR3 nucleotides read TGTGCCAGTCTCAACGGAGGGCAGTCCTATGGCTACACCTTC. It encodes CASLNGGQSYGYTF.

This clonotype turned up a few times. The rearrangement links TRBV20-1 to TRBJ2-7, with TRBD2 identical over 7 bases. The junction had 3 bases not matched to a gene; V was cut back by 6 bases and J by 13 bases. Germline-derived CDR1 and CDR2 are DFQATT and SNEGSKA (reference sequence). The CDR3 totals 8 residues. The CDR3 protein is CSAGRNYF. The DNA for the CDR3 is TGCAGTGCCGGGAGGAACTACTTC.

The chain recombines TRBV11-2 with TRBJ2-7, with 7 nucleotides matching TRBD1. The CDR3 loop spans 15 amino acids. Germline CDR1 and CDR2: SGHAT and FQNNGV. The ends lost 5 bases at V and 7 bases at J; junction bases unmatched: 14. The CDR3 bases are TGTGCCAGCAGCCCCATACCCGGGACAGCTAAGGAGCAGTACTTC. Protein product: CASSPIPGTAKEQYF. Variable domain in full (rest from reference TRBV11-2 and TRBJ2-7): EAGVAQSPRYKIIEKRQSVAFWCNPISGHATLYWYQQILGQGPKLLIQFQNNGVVDDSQLPKDRFSAERLKGVDSTLKIQPAKLEDSAVYLCASSPIPGTAKEQYFGPGTRLTVT.

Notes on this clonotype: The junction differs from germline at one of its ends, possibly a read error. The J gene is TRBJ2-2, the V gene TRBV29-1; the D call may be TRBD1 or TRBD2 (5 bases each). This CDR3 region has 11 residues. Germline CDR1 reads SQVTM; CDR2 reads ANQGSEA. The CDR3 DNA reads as TGCAGCGTTGCCGGGACCGTGGAGCTGTTTTTT. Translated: CSVAGTVELFF.